These T cell receptor beta chains were read from a single sample in a study of neoadjuvant anti-PD-1 for oral cavity cancer. The protocol was immunoSEQ multiplex PCR, while the TCRdb copy is restricted to in-frame clones and leaves out a portion. The repertoire has more than 50,000 clones, around four fifths of them found once; the top ten carry approximately 2.4%. Sequences were derived from PBMCs, sampled before nivolumab (anti-PD-1) treatment. The receptors were sampled from a person aged 40-85 years with oral cavity squamous cell carcinoma. Both conserved end residues are part of each CDR3. D genes are given only for firm matches. Only part of the rows carry a size: once, few, many, or a class if the clone is expanded.

j_call	d_call	v_call	clone_size	cdr3_nt	cdr3_aa
TRBJ1-6	NA	TRBV6-5	NA	TGTGCCAGCAGACCGCCGGTGGGAAATTCACCCCTCCACTTT	CASRPPVGNSPLHF
TRBJ2-6	TRBD1	TRBV5-8	NA	TGTGCCAGCAGCTTGGGACAGGGCCACCCTTCTGGGGCCAACGTCCTGACTTTC	CASSLGQGHPSGANVLTF
TRBJ1-5	NA	TRBV5-1	NA	TGCGCCAGCAGCTTGGGGACGGATCAGCCCCAGCATTTT	CASSLGTDQPQHF
TRBJ1-2	NA	TRBV7-9	NA	TGTGCCAGCAGCTTAGAGACCGACAGCGATTACACCTTC	CASSLETDSDYTF
TRBJ1-2	NA	TRBV14	NA	TGTGCCAGCAGCCAGTACCGACAAGCAGGGGGCTACACCTTC	CASSQYRQAGGYTF
TRBJ1-2	NA	TRBV11-2	few	TGTGCCAGCACCAACGGGGCAGCCCTTCCCACCTTC	CASTNGAALPTF
TRBJ2-7	NA	TRBV28	NA	TGTGCCAGCAGTTTACCCAGGGACCACGAGCAGTACTTC	CASSLPRDHEQYF
TRBJ2-2	TRBD2	TRBV5-1	NA	TGCGCCAGCAACCGACTAGCGGGGAACACCGGGGAGCTGTTTTTT	CASNRLAGNTGELFF
TRBJ2-7	NA	TRBV29-1	NA	TGCAGCGCCGCGGGACTCAAGGGGTCCTACGAGCAGTACTTC	CSAAGLKGSYEQYF
TRBJ1-6	NA	TRBV5-4	NA	TGTGCCAGCAGCAAAGGGGGGAATTATAATTCACCCCTCCACTTT	CASSKGGNYNSPLHF
TRBJ2-7	NA	TRBV5-5	once	TGTGCCAGCAGCTTGGTGGGATACAGGAAGGGAAAGGAGCAGTACTTC	CASSLVGYRKGKEQYF
TRBJ1-2	TRBD1	TRBV7-2	once	TGTGCCAGCAGCTCGACAGGGACAGTCGATGGCTACACCTTC	CASSSTGTVDGYTF
TRBJ1-5	NA	TRBV5-6	NA	TGTGCCAGCAGCTTGGCCGGGGGAGGGAAAGGATATAGCAATCAGCCCCAGCATTTT	CASSLAGGGKGYSNQPQHF
TRBJ1-4	NA	TRBV7-9	NA	TGTGCCAGCAGCTTAGGGGTCACAAAGGGTGAAAAACTGTTTTTT	CASSLGVTKGEKLFF
TRBJ1-1	NA	TRBV10-1	once	TGCGCCAGTTCGGGACAAATGAACACTGAAGCTTTCTTT	CASSGQMNTEAFF
TRBJ1-5	NA	TRBV6-5	NA	TGTGCCAGCAGCCGAGACGATAGCAATCAGCCCCAGCATTTT	CASSRDDSNQPQHF
TRBJ2-3	NA	TRBV7-2	NA	TGTGCCAGCAGCGACCCTTTCGGGGGAGGTTATAACCGGGCAGATACGCAGTATTTT	CASSDPFGGGYNRADTQYF
TRBJ1-5	TRBD1	TRBV7-8	NA	TGTGCCAGCAGCAACCTTAACAGGGGTTCTCATCAGCCCCAGCATTTT	CASSNLNRGSHQPQHF
TRBJ2-3	TRBD1	TRBV4-1	once	TGCGCCAGCAGGCAGACAGGGGGCACAGATACGCAGTATTTT	CASRQTGGTDTQYF
TRBJ2-2	NA	TRBV5-1	NA	TGCGCCAGCAGCTTGTTCCTAGGCCGGAACACCGGGGAGCTGTTTTTT	CASSLFLGRNTGELFF
TRBJ2-1	NA	TRBV6-5	NA	TGTGCCAGCAGTTACCGACAGAACTACAATGAGCAGTTCTTC	CASSYRQNYNEQFF
TRBJ2-7	TRBD2	TRBV6-6	NA	TGTGCCAGCAGGAGGACTAGCTTGGTGTACGAGCAGTACTTC	CASRRTSLVYEQYF
TRBJ1-5	TRBD1	TRBV6-5	NA	TGTGCCAGCAGCAATGACAGGGGACGAAATCAGCCCCAGCATTTT	CASSNDRGRNQPQHF
TRBJ1-2	NA	TRBV6-5	NA	TGTGCCAGCCGGGGGACTGGGGGAGGGGAGGGGGGCTACACCTTC	CASRGTGGGEGGYTF
TRBJ2-3	NA	TRBV7-8	NA	TGTGCCAGCAGCTTGGGGGACTCCACAGATACGCAGTATTTT	CASSLGDSTDTQYF
TRBJ2-2	NA	TRBV27	NA	TGTGCCAGCAGTTTATTTCGCACCGGGGAGCTGTTTTTT	CASSLFRTGELFF
TRBJ1-2	NA	TRBV7-9	NA	TGTGCCAGCAGCTTTGGCAGGGAGTATGGCTACACCTTC	CASSFGREYGYTF
TRBJ1-5	NA	TRBV15	NA	TGTGCCACCAGCACCGCCGTGAAGGCAGGGGGCAATCAGCCCCAGCATTTT	CATSTAVKAGGNQPQHF
TRBJ2-2	TRBD2	TRBV28	NA	TGTGCCAGCAGTTTAGGGACTAGCGGGATTGAAGGCGGGGAGCTGTTTTTT	CASSLGTSGIEGGELFF
TRBJ1-1	NA	TRBV5-1	few	TGCGCCAGCAGCTTGGCCAGAGAGAACACTGAAGCTTTCTTT	CASSLARENTEAFF
TRBJ2-5	NA	TRBV7-9	NA	TGTGCCAGCAGCTTAAGCCCTCCGAGGGGAGAGACCCAGTACTTC	CASSLSPPRGETQYF
TRBJ2-7	NA	TRBV6-1	NA	TGTGCCAGCAGTGAAGCGCCCAGCGCAAGCTCCTACGAGCAGTACTTC	CASSEAPSASSYEQYF
TRBJ1-4	NA	TRBV25-1	NA	TGTGCCAGCGGAAGGACGGCAACTAATGAAAAACTGTTTTTT	CASGRTATNEKLFF
TRBJ2-7	NA	TRBV5-1	NA	TGCGCCAGCAGCTTGGACAGGGCGATTCCCTACGAGCAGTACTTC	CASSLDRAIPYEQYF
TRBJ1-5	NA	TRBV27	NA	TGTGCCAGCAGTTTTTCTACTTCGGGGCAGCCCCAGCATTTT	CASSFSTSGQPQHF
TRBJ2-7	NA	TRBV27	NA	TGTGCCAGCAGGGGGGGGCATGAGTCCTACGAGCAGTACTTC	CASRGGHESYEQYF
TRBJ1-1	NA	TRBV6-1	few	TGTGCCAGCAGTGATGGGGCAGGGTTCGGCACTGAAGCTTTCTTT	CASSDGAGFGTEAFF
TRBJ1-6	NA	TRBV5-4	NA	TGTGCCAGCAGCTTGGATATAGGGACACCCCTCCACTTT	CASSLDIGTPLHF
TRBJ1-5	NA	TRBV5-6	NA	TGTGCCAGCAGCTTTCGAAAGGTTGGCAATCAGCCCCAGCATTTT	CASSFRKVGNQPQHF
TRBJ1-3	NA	TRBV28	once	TGTGCCAGCAGGCCACAGGGAGGGTGGGGAAACACCATATATTTT	CASRPQGGWGNTIYF
TRBJ1-1	NA	TRBV6-1	NA	TGTGCCAGCAGTGAACGGGACGCAGACACTGAAGCTTTCTTT	CASSERDADTEAFF
TRBJ2-3	TRBD2	TRBV30	NA	TGTGCCTGGAGTCGGGGGGAGGTGGTCACAGATACGCAGTATTTT	CAWSRGEVVTDTQYF
TRBJ1-1	TRBD1	TRBV28	NA	TGTGCCAGCTGGGCCCTGACAGGGGGACTAGACACTGAAGCTTTCTTT	CASWALTGGLDTEAFF
TRBJ2-5	NA	TRBV5-1	NA	TGCGCCAGCAGCTTCGCACCTCAAGAGACCCAGTACTTC	CASSFAPQETQYF
TRBJ2-2	NA	TRBV29-1	NA	TGCAGCGTTGAACCCTCGGAGCCCGGGGAGCTGTTTTTT	CSVEPSEPGELFF
TRBJ2-3	TRBD2	TRBV5-3	once	TGTGCCAGAAGCCGAGAGCGGGAGGAAGGCACAGATACGCAGTATTTT	CARSREREEGTDTQYF
TRBJ1-1	TRBD1	TRBV5-1	medium-sized	TGCGCCAGCAGCCCCTCCGAGGGGACAGGGAGTTTTTTTAACACTGAAGCTTTCTTT	CASSPSEGTGSFFNTEAFF
TRBJ1-5	TRBD1	TRBV6-5	NA	TGTGCCAGCAGTGCGGACAGGGGTCCTAATCAGCCCCAGCATTTT	CASSADRGPNQPQHF
TRBJ2-2	NA	TRBV7-7	NA	TGTGCTAGCAGCTTAGGAGTTGCGGGGGAGCTGTTTTTT	CASSLGVAGELFF
TRBJ2-2	NA	TRBV7-8	NA	TGTGCCAGCAGCTCCGATGTCGGGGAGCTGTTTTTT	CASSSDVGELFF
TRBJ1-5	TRBD1	TRBV4-2	once	TGTGCCAGCAGCCAAGCCCGACAGGGGAATCAGCCCCAGCATTTT	CASSQARQGNQPQHF
TRBJ1-5	NA	TRBV11-2	NA	TGTGCCAGCAGCTTATTAAGAGGTAGCAATCAGCCCCAGCATTTT	CASSLLRGSNQPQHF
TRBJ2-2	NA	TRBV6-5	NA	TGTGCCAGCAGCTACGGACGTACCGGGGAGCTGTTTTTT	CASSYGRTGELFF